This T cell receptor (beta chain) was obtained from a study of shared T cell receptors in the human thymus. Trimming removed 0 bases at V and 3 bases at J, with 15 bases between. The CDR3 is 17 amino acids. From germline, CDR1 is SGHTA and CDR2 FQGNSA. Produced via immunoSEQ multiplex PCR; TCRdb's table is partial and in-frame only. Among around 730,000 clones, over 75% were seen once, and the ten largest hold 0.0095% to 0.011%. These data also featured in a second study, about human thymus T cells. As that study records: The thymus was resected at corrective cardiac surgery.

The clonotype originates from a girl in the first two years of life with a congenital heart defect. The sample taken for sequencing was thymocytes. The V and J genes are TRBV7-2 and TRBJ2-1; D might be TRBD1 (7 bases). The DNA of the CDR3 is TGTGCCAGCAGCTTAGCTAGGGGCCAGGGGGGCTACAATGAGCAGTTCTTC. This gives the protein CASSLARGQGGYNEQFF. Filled out from reference TRBV7-2 and TRBJ2-1, the complete variable domain reads GAGVSQSPSNKVTEKGKDVELRCDPISGHTALYWYRQSLGQGLEFLIYFQGNSAPDKSGLPSDRFSAERTGGSVSTLTIQRTQQEDSAVYLCASSLARGQGGYNEQFFGPGTRLTVL.